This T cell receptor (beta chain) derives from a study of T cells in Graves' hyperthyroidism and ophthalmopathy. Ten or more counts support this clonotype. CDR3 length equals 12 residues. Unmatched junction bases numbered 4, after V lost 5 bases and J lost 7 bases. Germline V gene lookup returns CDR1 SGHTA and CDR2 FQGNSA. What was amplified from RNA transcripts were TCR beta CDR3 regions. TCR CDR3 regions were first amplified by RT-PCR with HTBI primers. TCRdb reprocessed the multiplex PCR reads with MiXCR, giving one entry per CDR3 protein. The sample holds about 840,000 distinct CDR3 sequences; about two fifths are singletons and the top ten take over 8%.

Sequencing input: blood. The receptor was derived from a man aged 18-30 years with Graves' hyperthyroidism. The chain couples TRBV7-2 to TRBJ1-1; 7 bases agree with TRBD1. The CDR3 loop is CASSGTANEAFF. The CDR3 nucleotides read TGTGCCAGCAGCGGGACAGCCAATGAAGCTTTCTTT.